These 20 T cell receptor beta chains were sequenced from one sample in a study of T cells after yellow fever vaccination. TCRdb redid the calling of the 5' RACE reads with MiXCR, one entry per CDR3 protein. Of fewer than 450,000 distinct CDR3 sequences listed, about 8.3% are singletons. Here the sequenced sample was PBMCs, taken 35 to 50 days after the first yellow fever vaccination. These receptors were collected from a man between 18 and 35 years old who received the YFV17D yellow fever vaccine.

In this sample, this clonotype turned up a few times. The chain employs TRBV18 and TRBJ1-1; D is undetermined. There are 14 residues in the CDR3. Germline CDR1 reads KGHSH; CDR2 reads LQKENI. Trimming removed 3 bases at V and 4 bases at J, with 12 bases between. The CDR3 DNA is TGTGCCAGCTCACCGGATAGGTCCGTCACTGAAGCTTTCTTT. It specifies CASSPDRSVTEAFF.

V is TRBV7-2 and J is TRBJ2-7, with D hard to call. The CDR3 extends over 13 amino acids. The V and J ends lost 4 bases and 2 bases respectively, with 9 bases between them. The germline V gene has CDR1 SGHTA and CDR2 FQGNSA. CDR3 sequence (DNA): TGTGCCAGCAGCTCGCGACGCGCCTACGAGCAGTACTTC. This translates into CASSSRRAYEQYF.

The gene calls are TRBV20-1 and TRBJ1-2; 7 bases agree with TRBD1. The germline V gene encodes CDR1 DFQATT and CDR2 SNEGSKA (reference sequence). Germline trimming cut 3 bases from V and 2 bases from J; bases unmatched to any gene: 3. There are 13 residues in the CDR3. The CDR3 reads CSASGTVNYGYTF. DNA for the CDR3: TGCAGTGCTAGTGGGACAGTGAACTATGGCTACACCTTC.

This clonotype was seen only a few times. The V call is TRBV6-2 or TRBV6-3, the J call TRBJ1-2; TRBD1 matches 8 bases. Per the germline V gene, CDR1 is MNHEY and CDR2 is SVGEGT. CDR3 length equals 16 residues. V shed 9 bases and J 2 bases; nucleotides not matched to a gene: 14. The CDR3 sequence: CASHMNPGGANYGYTF. In DNA, the CDR3 is TGTGCCAGTCATATGAATCCAGGGGGCGCGAACTATGGCTACACCTTC.

A note on this clonotype: The junction departs from germline at one end; a sequencing error may be responsible. V gene TRBV2 combines with J gene TRBJ2-5; the match to TRBD1 covers 12 bases. Germline V CDR1 and CDR2: SNHLY, FYNNEI. This CDR3 is 18 amino acids long. The CDR3 DNA reads TGTGCCATCAGTCCCGGGACAGGGGGCCCTAAGTACCAAGAGACCCAGTACTTC. This codes for CAISPGTGGPKYQETQYF.

Only a few counts were recorded for this clonotype. The chain couples TRBV7-2 to TRBJ2-3; 13 positions agree with TRBD2. Germline V CDR1 and CDR2: SGHTA, FQGNSA. The V segment lost 5 bases and the J segment 7 bases; nucleotides outside the gene matches: 3. This CDR3 has 14 residues. CDR3 bases: TGTGCCAGCAGCACTAGCGGGGGGGCGTATACGCAGTATTTT. Its protein product is CASSTSGGAYTQYF.

The table lists this clonotype with a few counts. The genes are TRBV6-1 and TRBJ2-7, with 7 bases that match TRBD1. The CDR3 loop spans 14 amino acids. Trimming took 4 bases from V and 3 from J; bases not matched to a gene: 6. Germline V CDR1 and CDR2: MNHNS, SASEGT. CDR3 residues: CASSATGLGYEQYF. The CDR3 region has the DNA TGTGCCAGCAGTGCGACAGGGCTGGGCTACGAGCAGTACTTC.

This clonotype was picked up many times. This chain joins TRBV10-2 and TRBJ2-1; D is perhaps TRBD1 (5 bases). The CDR3 is 15 amino acids. Trimming left V 7 bases short and J 3 bases short, with 16 bases between. Germline V lookup: CDR1 WSHSY, CDR2 SAAADI. The CDR3 spells CASKETVSSYNEQFF. The CDR3 DNA reads TGCGCCAGCAAAGAGACAGTCTCGAGCTACAATGAGCAGTTCTTC.

This clonotype was counted many times. This rearrangement joins TRBV5-1 to TRBJ2-7; the match to TRBD2 covers 14 bases. Germline-derived CDR1 and CDR2 are SGHRS and YFSETQ. V dropped 2 bases and J dropped 4; count of bases not matched to a gene: 2. The CDR3 consists of 15 residues. CDR3 bases: TGCGCCAGCAGCTTAGGGACTAGCGGGGGTTACGAGCAGTACTTC. This gives the protein CASSLGTSGGYEQYF. Combining the CDR3 with reference TRBV5-1 and TRBJ2-7 gives the whole variable domain KAGVTQTPRYLIKTRGQQVTLSCSPISGHRSVSWYQQTPGQGLQFLFEYFSETQRNKGNFPGRFSGRQFSNSRSEMNVSTLELGDSALYLCASSLGTSGGYEQYFGPGTRLTVT.

The rearrangement links TRBV29-1 to TRBJ1-1; perhaps TRBD1 as D (5 bases). Trimming removed 4 bases at V and 3 bases at J, with 12 bases between. Germline V gene lookup returns CDR1 SQVTM and CDR2 ANQGSEA. CDR3 length: 13 amino acids. CDR3 bases: TGCAGCGTTGTAGCGGGGCCGGACACTGAAGCTTTCTTT. Residues: CSVVAGPDTEAFF. Complete variable domain (other parts from reference TRBV29-1 and TRBJ1-1): SAVISQKPSRDICQRGTSLTIQCQVDSQVTMMFWYRQQPGQSLTLIATANQGSEATYESGFVIDKFPISRPNLTFSTLTVSNMSPEDSSIYLCSVVAGPDTEAFFGQGTRLTVV.

The J gene is TRBJ1-1, the V gene TRBV6-2 or TRBV6-3; D uncertain. Between the trimmed V and J ends, which lost 6 bases and 4 bases, there was a span of 21 bases. The CDR3 consists of 16 residues. Per the germline V gene, CDR1 is MNHEY and CDR2 is SVGEGT. The CDR3 is CASRGGLIRDGTEAFF. DNA of the CDR3: TGTGCCAGCAGGGGCGGACTCATAAGGGATGGCACTGAAGCTTTCTTT.

The rearrangement joins TRBV9 to TRBJ2-1, with D tentatively TRBD2 (6 bases). The ends were cut back, 6 bases at V and 7 bases at J, with 20 bases in the middle. CDR1 is SGDLS and CDR2 is YYNGEE in the germline V gene. This CDR3 is 15 amino acids long. CDR3 in amino acids: CASNGGAGTGNEQFF. CDR3 DNA: TGTGCCAGCAACGGCGGGGCAGGGACTGGGAATGAGCAGTTCTTC.

The V and J genes are TRBV19 and TRBJ1-1; weak D call: TRBD1 (6 bases). Germline V lookup: CDR1 LNHDA, CDR2 SQIVND (reference sequence). V lost 3 bases and J lost 4, with 15 bases in between. The CDR3 has 15 residues. This CDR3 is CASSMIGTQGTEAFF. The DNA for the CDR3 is TGTGCCAGTAGTATGATCGGGACACAGGGCACTGAAGCTTTCTTT. The complete variable domain, with remaining parts taken from reference TRBV19 and TRBJ1-1, reads DGGITQSPKYLFRKEGQNVTLSCEQNLNHDAMYWYRQDPGQGLRLIYYSQIVNDFQKGDIAEGYSVSREKKESFPLTVTSAQKNPTAFYLCASSMIGTQGTEAFFGQGTRLTVV.

This clonotype was seen repeatedly, ten times or more. This sequence joins TRBV29-1 and TRBJ1-1, with D unresolved. CDR1 and CDR2 (germline): SQVTM, ANQGSEA. V was clipped by 4 bases and J by 1 base, with 19 bases between them. The CDR3 is made up of 16 amino acids. The CDR3 loop reads CSVAPGWGMQNTEAFF. In DNA form, the CDR3 reads TGCAGCGTTGCGCCGGGTTGGGGTATGCAGAACACTGAAGCTTTCTTT.

This clonotype was seen repeatedly, ten times or more. The chain has TRBV18 and TRBJ1-6; D is uncertain. The germline CDR1 and CDR2 sequences are KGHSH and LQKENI. The CDR3 is made up of 14 amino acids. Trimming took 3 bases from V and 7 from J, leaving 10 bases between them. The CDR3 sequence: CASSPTNNNSPLHF. CDR3 DNA sequence: TGTGCCAGCTCACCGACAAACAACAATTCACCCCTCCACTTT.

The chain uses TRBV7-3 and TRBJ2-5; D remains ambiguous. V was clipped by 2 bases and J by 5 bases, with 9 bases between them. CDR3 length: 13 residues. Germline-derived CDR1 and CDR2 are SGHTA and FQGTGA. The CDR3 DNA follows: TGTGCCAGCAGCTTAGGGTGGACCGAGACCCAGTACTTC. Its protein is CASSLGWTETQYF. The whole variable domain, remainder taken from reference TRBV7-3 and TRBJ2-5, is GAGVSQTPSNKVTEKGKYVELRCDPISGHTALYWYRQSLGQGPEFLIYFQGTGAADDSGLPNDRFFAVRPEGSVSTLKIQRTERGDSAVYLCASSLGWTETQYFGPGTRLLVL.

This clonotype was seen more than once but under ten times. This chain connects TRBV5-1 to TRBJ1-1; D uncertain. V was cut by 0 bases and J by 1 base, with 4 bases left in between. The CDR3 is 13 amino acids. Germline V CDR1 and CDR2: SGHRS, YFSETQ. The CDR3 sequence is CASSLGSNTEAFF. The CDR3 DNA follows: TGCGCCAGCAGCTTGGGTTCGAACACTGAAGCTTTCTTT.

This clonotype appeared a few times. The rearrangement links TRBV11-2 to TRBJ2-4; D not resolved. This CDR3 is built from 15 residues. The germline V gene encodes CDR1 SGHAT and CDR2 FQNNGV. V was trimmed by 0 bases and J by 1 base, leaving 7 bases between them. The CDR3 coding sequence is TGTGCCAGCAGCTTAGACCCTAGGGCCAAAAACATTCAGTACTTC. It encodes CASSLDPRAKNIQYF.

This chain connects TRBV7-3 to TRBJ2-3, with a tentative D call TRBD2 (5 bases). The V gene lost 3 bases and the J gene lost 4 bases, with 11 bases spanning the gap. Germline V gene data show CDR1 as SGHTA and CDR2 as FQGTGA. CDR3 length equals 14 residues. The CDR3 DNA reads as TGTGCCAGCAGCTTTACTAGGGCGTCAGATACGCAGTATTTT. It yields the protein CASSFTRASDTQYF. The full variable domain, in which reference TRBV7-3 and TRBJ2-3 provide the parts outside the CDR3, is GAGVSQTPSNKVTEKGKYVELRCDPISGHTALYWYRQSLGQGPEFLIYFQGTGAADDSGLPNDRFFAVRPEGSVSTLKIQRTERGDSAVYLCASSFTRASDTQYFGPGTRLTVL.

The chain has TRBV9 and TRBJ2-5; D call uncertain. V lost 0 bases and J lost 1, with 7 bases in between. Germline lookup yields CDR1 SGDLS and CDR2 YYNGEE. This CDR3 has 14 amino acids. The CDR3 is CASSVGVSQETQYF. As DNA, the CDR3 is TGTGCCAGCAGCGTAGGGGTCAGCCAAGAGACCCAGTACTTC.